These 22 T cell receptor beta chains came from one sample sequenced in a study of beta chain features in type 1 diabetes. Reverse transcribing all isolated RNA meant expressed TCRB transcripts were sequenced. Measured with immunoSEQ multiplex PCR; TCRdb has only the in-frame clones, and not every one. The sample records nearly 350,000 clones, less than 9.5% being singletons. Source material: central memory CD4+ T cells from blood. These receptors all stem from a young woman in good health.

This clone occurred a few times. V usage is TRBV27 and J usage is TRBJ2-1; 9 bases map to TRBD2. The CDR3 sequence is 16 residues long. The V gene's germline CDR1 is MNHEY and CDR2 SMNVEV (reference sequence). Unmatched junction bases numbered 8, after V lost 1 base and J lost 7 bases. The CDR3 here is CASSLFSASGANEQFF. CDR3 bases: TGTGCCAGCAGTTTATTTTCTGCTAGCGGGGCAAATGAGCAGTTCTTC.

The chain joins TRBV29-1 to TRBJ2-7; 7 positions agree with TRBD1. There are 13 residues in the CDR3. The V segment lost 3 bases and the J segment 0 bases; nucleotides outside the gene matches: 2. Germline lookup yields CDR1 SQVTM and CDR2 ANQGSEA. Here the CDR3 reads CSVETGSSYEQYF. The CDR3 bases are TGCAGCGTTGAGACAGGGAGCTCCTACGAGCAGTACTTC.

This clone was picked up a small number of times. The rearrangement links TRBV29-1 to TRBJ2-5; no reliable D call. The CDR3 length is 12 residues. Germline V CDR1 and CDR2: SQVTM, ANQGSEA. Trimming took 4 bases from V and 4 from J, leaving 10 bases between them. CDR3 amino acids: CSVGTRGETQYF. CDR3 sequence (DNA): TGCAGCGTTGGTACAAGAGGAGAGACCCAGTACTTC.

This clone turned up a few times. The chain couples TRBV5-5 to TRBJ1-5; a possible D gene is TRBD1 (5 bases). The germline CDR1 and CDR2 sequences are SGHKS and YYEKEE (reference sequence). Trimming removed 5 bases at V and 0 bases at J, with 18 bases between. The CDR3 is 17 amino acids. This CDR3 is CASSFHTGLNSNQPQHF. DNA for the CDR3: TGTGCCAGCAGTTTCCATACAGGACTCAATAGCAATCAGCCCCAGCATTTT.

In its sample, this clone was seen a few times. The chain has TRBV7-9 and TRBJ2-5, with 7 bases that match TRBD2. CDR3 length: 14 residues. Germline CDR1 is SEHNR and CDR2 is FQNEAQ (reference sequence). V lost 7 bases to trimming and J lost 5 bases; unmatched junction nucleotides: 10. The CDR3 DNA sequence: TGTGCCAGCACCAACATGGGGGGGACGGAGACCCAGTACTTC. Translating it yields CASTNMGGTETQYF.

CDR3 residues: CASSLIPNRADTQYF. CDR3 in DNA: TGTGCCAGCAGCTTAATCCCAAATCGGGCAGATACGCAGTATTTT. This rearrangement joins TRBV7-3 to TRBJ2-3; D is undetermined. The germline gives CDR1 SGHTA, CDR2 FQGTGA. The V end was cut by 1 base, the J end by 4 bases, with 12 bases between. This CDR3 is built from 15 residues.

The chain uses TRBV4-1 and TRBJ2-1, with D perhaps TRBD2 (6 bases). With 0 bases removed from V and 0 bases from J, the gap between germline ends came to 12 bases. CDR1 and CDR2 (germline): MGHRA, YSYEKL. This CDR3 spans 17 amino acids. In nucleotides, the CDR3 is TGCGCCAGCAGCCAAGACGCTGGCGGGATCTCCTACAATGAGCAGTTCTTC. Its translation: CASSQDAGGISYNEQFF.

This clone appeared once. In DNA, the CDR3 is TGTGCCAGCGGGGGACAGGGGGACTACGAGCAGTACTTC. Amino acid sequence: CASGGQGDYEQYF. V usage is TRBV27 and J usage is TRBJ2-7, with TRBD1 identical over 11 bases. Germline CDR1 is MNHEY and CDR2 is SMNVEV (reference sequence). CDR3 length equals 13 residues. Trimming at V came to 8 bases and at J to 3 bases, leaving 3 bases not matched to a gene.

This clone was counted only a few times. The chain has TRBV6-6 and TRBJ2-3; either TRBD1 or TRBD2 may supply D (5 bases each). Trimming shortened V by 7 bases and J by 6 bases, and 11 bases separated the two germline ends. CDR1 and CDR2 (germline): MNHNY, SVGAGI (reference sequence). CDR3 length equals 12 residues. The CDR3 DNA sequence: TGTGCCAGCACCAAGGGGACGGATACGCAGTATTTT. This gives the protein CASTKGTDTQYF.

The CDR3 nucleotides read TGTGCCAGCAGTTACTCCATGGACAGGGGAGGCTACACCTTC. Protein product: CASSYSMDRGGYTF. V is TRBV6-5 and J is TRBJ1-2; 9 bases line up with TRBD1. The CDR3 is 14 residues long. V was clipped by 0 bases and J by 8 bases; unmatched bases: 4. CDR1 is MNHEY, CDR2 SVGAGI, per germline.

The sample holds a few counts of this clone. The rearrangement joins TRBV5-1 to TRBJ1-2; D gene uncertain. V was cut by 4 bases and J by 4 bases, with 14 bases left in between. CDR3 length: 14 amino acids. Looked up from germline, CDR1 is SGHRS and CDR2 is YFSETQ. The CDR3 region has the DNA TGCGCCAGCAGCACGGGAGTTCACCCCTATGGCTACACCTTC. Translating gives CASSTGVHPYGYTF.

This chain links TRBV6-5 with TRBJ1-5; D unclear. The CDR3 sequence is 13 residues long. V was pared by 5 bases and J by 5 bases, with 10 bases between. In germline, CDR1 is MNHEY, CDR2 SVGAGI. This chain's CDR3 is CASSAYDYQPQHF. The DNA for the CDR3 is TGTGCCAGCAGTGCCTATGATTATCAGCCCCAGCATTTT.

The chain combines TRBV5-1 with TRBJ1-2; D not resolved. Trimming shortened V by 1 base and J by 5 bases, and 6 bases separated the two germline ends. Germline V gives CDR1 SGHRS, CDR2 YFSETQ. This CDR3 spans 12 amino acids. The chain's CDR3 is CASSLIGYGYTF. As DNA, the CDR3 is TGCGCCAGCAGCTTGATCGGGTATGGCTACACCTTC.

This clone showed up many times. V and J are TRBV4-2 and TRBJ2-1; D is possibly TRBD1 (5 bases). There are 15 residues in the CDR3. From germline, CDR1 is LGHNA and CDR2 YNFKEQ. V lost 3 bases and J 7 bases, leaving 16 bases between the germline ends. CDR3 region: CASSHQSGMLNEQFF. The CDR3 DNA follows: TGTGCCAGCAGCCATCAGTCAGGGATGCTGAATGAGCAGTTCTTC.

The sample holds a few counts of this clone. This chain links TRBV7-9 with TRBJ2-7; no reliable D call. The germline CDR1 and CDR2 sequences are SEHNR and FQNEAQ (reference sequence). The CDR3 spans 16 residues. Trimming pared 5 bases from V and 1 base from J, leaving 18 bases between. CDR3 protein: CASSPTRMGPSYEQYF. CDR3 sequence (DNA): TGTGCCAGCAGCCCAACTCGGATGGGCCCTTCCTACGAGCAGTACTTC.

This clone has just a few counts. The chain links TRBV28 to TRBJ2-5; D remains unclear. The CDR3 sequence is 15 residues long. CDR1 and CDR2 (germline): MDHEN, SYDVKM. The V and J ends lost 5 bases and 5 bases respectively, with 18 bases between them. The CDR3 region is CASSPPGRAWETQYF. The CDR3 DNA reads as TGTGCCAGCAGTCCCCCCGGTCGGGCTTGGGAGACCCAGTACTTC.

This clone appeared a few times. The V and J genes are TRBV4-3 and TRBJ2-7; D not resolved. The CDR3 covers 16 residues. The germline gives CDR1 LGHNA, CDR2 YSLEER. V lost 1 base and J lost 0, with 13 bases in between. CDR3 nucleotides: TGCGCCAGCAGCCAAGGGTGGCACACCGACTCCTACGAGCAGTACTTC. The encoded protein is CASSQGWHTDSYEQYF.

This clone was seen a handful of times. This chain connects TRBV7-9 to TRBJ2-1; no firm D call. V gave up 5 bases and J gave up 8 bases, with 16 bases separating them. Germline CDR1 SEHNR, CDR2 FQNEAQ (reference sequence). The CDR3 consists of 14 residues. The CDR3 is CASSTDIRPYEQFF. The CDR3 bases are TGTGCCAGCAGCACAGATATAAGACCCTATGAGCAGTTCTTC. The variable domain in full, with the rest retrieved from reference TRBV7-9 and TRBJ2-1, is DTGVSQNPRHKITKRGQNVTFRCDPISEHNRLYWYRQTLGQGPEFLTYFQNEAQLEKSRLLSDRFSAERPKGSFSTLEIQRTEQGDSAMYLCASSTDIRPYEQFFGPGTRLTVL.

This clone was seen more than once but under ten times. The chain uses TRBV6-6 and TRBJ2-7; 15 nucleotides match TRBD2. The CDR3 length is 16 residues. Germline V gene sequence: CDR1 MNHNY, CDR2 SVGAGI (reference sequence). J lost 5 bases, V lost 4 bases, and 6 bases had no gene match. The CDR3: CASSSYGLAGGNEQYF. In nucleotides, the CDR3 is TGTGCCAGCAGTTCATACGGACTAGCGGGAGGGAACGAGCAGTACTTC.

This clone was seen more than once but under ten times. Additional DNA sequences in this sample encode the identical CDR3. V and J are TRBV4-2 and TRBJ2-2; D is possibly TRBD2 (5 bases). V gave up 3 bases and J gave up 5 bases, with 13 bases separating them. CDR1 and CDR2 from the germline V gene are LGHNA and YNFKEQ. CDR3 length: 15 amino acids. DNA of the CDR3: TGTGCCAGCAGCCAGGAAGTGGGCGGGACCGGGGAGCTGTTTTTT. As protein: CASSQEVGGTGELFF.

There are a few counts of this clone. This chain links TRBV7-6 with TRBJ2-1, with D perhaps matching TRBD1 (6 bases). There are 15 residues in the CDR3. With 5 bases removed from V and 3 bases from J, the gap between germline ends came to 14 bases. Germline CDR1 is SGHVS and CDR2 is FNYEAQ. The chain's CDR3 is CASSPSGQLYNEQFF. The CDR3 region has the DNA TGTGCCAGCAGCCCATCCGGACAGCTCTACAATGAGCAGTTCTTC.

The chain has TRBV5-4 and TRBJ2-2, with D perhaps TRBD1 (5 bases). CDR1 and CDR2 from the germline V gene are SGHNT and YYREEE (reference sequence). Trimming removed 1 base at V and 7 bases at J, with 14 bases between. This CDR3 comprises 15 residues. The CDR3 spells CASSLYQGRSGELFF. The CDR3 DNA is TGTGCCAGCAGCTTGTATCAGGGTAGGAGCGGGGAGCTGTTTTTT.